The rows below give T cell receptor beta chains drawn from one sample of a study of vaccination and CD4 T cells after COVID-19. MiXCR, run by TCRdb on the PCR reads, gives a single entry per CDR3 protein. The sample lists approximately 9,300 distinct CDR3 sequences; less than 55% were seen once. Antigens of these TCRs are unknown. The sample consisted of CD4+ T cells from blood, cultured in vitro. These TCRs come from a human donor in good health. CDR3s include the opening cysteine and the closing phenylalanine or tryptophan. The order of the fields is clone size, D gene, J gene, V gene, CDR3 protein, CDR3 DNA. A D gene is named only where the DNA matches it firmly. Size values are once, few and many counts, or a class for expanded clones, and some rows have none.

-	-	TRBJ2-1	TRBV20-1	CSASPRGGRFLYNEQFF	TGCAGTGCGAGCCCCCGTGGCGGGCGGTTCCTCTACAATGAGCAGTTCTTC
few	-	TRBJ1-6	TRBV4-3	CASSQGRGSPLHF	TGCGCCAGCAGCCAGGGACGGGGTTCACCCCTCCACTTT
-	-	TRBJ2-5	TRBV7-2	CASSLGGGAETQYF	TGTGCCAGCAGCTTAGGAGGTGGGGCGGAGACCCAGTACTTC
-	TRBD1	TRBJ2-1	TRBV7-7	CASSLQGEYNEQFF	TGTGCTAGCAGCTTACAGGGGGAGTACAATGAGCAGTTCTTC
-	-	TRBJ2-3	TRBV20-1	CSARDRRRGDTQYF	TGCAGTGCTAGAGATAGGCGGCGGGGAGATACGCAGTATTTT
large	-	TRBJ2-3	TRBV2	CASSSNRDTDTQYF	TGTGCCAGCAGTTCAAACCGGGACACAGATACGCAGTATTTT
-	-	TRBJ2-3	TRBV6-1	CASSRGTLTDTQYF	TGTGCCAGCAGTCGCGGGACTCTCACAGATACGCAGTATTTT
-	-	TRBJ2-7	TRBV4-3	CASSQSGGSTYEQYF	TGCGCCAGCAGCCAATCAGGTGGATCTACCTACGAGCAGTACTTC
once	-	TRBJ2-5	TRBV11-1	CASSFYICSSKREGRETQYF	-
few	-	TRBJ1-5	TRBV20-1	CSALGLSNQPQHF	TGCAGTGCTCTTGGACTGTCCAATCAGCCCCAGCATTTT
once	-	TRBJ2-2	TRBV11-2	CASSSYRGGKWKELFF	TGTGCCAGCAGCTCGTACAGGGGGGGAAAATGGAAGGAGCTGTTTTTT
-	-	TRBJ1-2	TRBV7-2	CASRHPRVGGGGYTF	TGTGCCAGCAGACACCCCCGTGTAGGGGGAGGAGGCTACACCTTC
-	-	TRBJ2-5	TRBV28	CASGRLGETQYF	TGTGCGAGCGGCAGGCTCGGGGAGACCCAGTACTTC
-	-	TRBJ1-1	TRBV5-4	CASSSAVGGQTEAFF	TGTGCCAGCAGCTCTGCGGTTGGGGGGCAAACTGAAGCTTTCTTT
-	-	TRBJ2-7	TRBV28	CASRESRDPESSYEQYF	TGTGCCAGCAGAGAAAGCCGGGACCCTGAGAGCTCCTACGAGCAGTACTTC
-	-	TRBJ2-2	TRBV6-4	CASSDGGDTGELFF	TGTGCCAGCAGTGACGGAGGGGACACCGGGGAGCTGTTTTTT
-	-	TRBJ2-1	TRBV5-4	CASSLRGSDGLEQFF	TGTGCCAGCAGCTTGAGAGGTAGCGACGGTCTAGAGCAGTTCTTC
medium-sized	-	TRBJ1-2	TRBV7-2	CASSLGQGGAYGYTF	TGTGCCAGCAGCTTAGGCCAAGGGGGGGCCTATGGCTACACCTTC
-	-	TRBJ2-1	TRBV12-3/TRBV12-4	CASSLSSGGANEQFF	TGTGCCAGCAGTTTATCGAGCGGAGGGGCCAATGAGCAGTTCTTC
-	TRBD2	TRBJ2-5	TRBV7-3	CASSLRGGASGVQETQYF	TGTGCCAGCAGCTTAAGGGGAGGGGCTAGCGGGGTCCAAGAGACCCAGTACTTC